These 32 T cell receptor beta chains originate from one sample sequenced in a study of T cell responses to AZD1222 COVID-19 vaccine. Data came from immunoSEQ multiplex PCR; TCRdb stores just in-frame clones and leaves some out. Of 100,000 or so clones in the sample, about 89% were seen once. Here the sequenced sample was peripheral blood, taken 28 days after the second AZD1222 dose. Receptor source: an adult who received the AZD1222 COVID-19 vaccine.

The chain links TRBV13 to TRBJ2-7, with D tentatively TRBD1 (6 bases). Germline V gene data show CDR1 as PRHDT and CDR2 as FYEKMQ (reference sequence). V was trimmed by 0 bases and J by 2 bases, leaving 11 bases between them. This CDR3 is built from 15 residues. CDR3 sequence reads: CASSLGQGLPYEQYF. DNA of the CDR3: TGTGCCAGCAGCTTAGGGCAGGGGCTCCCCTACGAGCAGTACTTC.

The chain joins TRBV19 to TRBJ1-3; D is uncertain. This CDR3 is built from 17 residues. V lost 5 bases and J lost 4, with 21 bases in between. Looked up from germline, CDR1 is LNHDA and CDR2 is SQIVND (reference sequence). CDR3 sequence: CASSVPRGGWAGNTIYF. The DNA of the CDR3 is TGTGCCAGTAGTGTCCCGCGGGGAGGCTGGGCAGGAAACACCATATATTTT.

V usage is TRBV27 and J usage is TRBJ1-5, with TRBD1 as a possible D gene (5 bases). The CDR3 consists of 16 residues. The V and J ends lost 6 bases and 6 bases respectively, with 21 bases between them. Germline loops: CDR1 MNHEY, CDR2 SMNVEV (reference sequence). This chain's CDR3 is CASSSNGAGISQPQHF. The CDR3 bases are TGTGCCAGCAGCTCCAACGGAGCAGGGATTAGTCAGCCCCAGCATTTT.

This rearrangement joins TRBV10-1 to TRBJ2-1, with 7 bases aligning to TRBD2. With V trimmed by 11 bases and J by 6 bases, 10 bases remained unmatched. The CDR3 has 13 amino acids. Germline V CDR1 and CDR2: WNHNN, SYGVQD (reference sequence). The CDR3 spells CAFLREIGNEQFF. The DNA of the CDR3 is TGCGCCTTCCTGCGGGAGATCGGCAATGAGCAGTTCTTC.

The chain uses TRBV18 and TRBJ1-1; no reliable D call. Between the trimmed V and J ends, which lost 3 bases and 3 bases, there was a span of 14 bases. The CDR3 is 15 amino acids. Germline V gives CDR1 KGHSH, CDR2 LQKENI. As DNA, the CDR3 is TGTGCCAGCTCACCTCGGGAAGGGCGGTACACTGAAGCTTTCTTT. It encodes CASSPREGRYTEAFF.

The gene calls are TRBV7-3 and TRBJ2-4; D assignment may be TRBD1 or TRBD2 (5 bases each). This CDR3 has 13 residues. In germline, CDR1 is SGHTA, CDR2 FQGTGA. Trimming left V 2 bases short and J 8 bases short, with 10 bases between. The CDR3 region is CASSLGGADIQYF. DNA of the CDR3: TGTGCCAGCAGCTTAGGGGGTGCGGACATTCAGTACTTC.

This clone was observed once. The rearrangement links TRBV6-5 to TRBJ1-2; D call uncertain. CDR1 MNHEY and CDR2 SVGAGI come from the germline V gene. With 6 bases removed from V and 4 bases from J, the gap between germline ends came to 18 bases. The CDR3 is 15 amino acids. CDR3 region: CASRETVPGIYGYTF. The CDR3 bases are TGTGCCAGCAGAGAGACGGTACCTGGCATCTATGGCTACACCTTC.

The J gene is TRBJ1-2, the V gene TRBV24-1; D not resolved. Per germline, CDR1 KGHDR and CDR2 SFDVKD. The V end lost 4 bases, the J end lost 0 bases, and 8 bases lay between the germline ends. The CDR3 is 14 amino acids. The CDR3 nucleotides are TGTGCCACCAGTGACACCGGGACTAACTATGGCTACACCTTC. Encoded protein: CATSDTGTNYGYTF.

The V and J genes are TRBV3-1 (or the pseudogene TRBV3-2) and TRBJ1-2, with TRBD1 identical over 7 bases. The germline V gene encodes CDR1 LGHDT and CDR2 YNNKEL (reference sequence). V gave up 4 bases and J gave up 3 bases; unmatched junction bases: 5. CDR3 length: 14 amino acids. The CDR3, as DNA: TGTGCCAGCAGCCGCCCCGGGACAGACTATGGCTACACCTTC. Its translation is CASSRPGTDYGYTF.

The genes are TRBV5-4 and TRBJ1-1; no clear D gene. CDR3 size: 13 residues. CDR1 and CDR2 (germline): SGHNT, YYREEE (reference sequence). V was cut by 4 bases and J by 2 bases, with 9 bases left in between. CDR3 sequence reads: CASSAGGNTEAFF. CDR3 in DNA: TGTGCCAGCAGCGCCGGAGGAAACACTGAAGCTTTCTTT. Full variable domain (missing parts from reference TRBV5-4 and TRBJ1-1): ETGVTQSPTHLIKTRGQQVTLRCSSQSGHNTVSWYQQALGQGPQFIFQYYREEENGRGNFPPRFSGLQFPNYSSELNVNALELDDSALYLCASSAGGNTEAFFGQGTRLTVV.

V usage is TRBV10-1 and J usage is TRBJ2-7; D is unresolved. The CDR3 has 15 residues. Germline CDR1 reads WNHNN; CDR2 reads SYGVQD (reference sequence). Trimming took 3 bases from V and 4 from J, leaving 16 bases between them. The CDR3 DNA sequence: TGCGCCAGCAGTGATGAAGGTAAAGGCGTTTACGAGCAGTACTTC. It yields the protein CASSDEGKGVYEQYF.

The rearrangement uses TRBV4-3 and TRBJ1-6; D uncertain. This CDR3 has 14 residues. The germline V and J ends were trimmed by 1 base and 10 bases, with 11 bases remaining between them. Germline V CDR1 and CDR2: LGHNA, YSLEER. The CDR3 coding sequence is TGCGCCAGCAGCCAAGTCCCCAGCGTGTCACCCCTCCACTTT. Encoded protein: CASSQVPSVSPLHF.

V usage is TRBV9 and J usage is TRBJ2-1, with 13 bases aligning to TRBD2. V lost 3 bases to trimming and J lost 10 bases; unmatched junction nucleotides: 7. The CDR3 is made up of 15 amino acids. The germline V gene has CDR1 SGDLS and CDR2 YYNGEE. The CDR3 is CASSAGTSGMEEQFF. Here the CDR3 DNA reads TGTGCCAGCAGCGCCGGGACTAGCGGGATGGAGGAGCAGTTCTTC.

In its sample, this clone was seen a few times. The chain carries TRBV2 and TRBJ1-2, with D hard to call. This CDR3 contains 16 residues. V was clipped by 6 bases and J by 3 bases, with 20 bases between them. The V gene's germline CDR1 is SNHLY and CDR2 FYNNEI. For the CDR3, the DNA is TGTGCCAGCAGACTACCGGATTGGGTGCGGGACTATGGCTACACCTTC. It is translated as CASRLPDWVRDYGYTF.

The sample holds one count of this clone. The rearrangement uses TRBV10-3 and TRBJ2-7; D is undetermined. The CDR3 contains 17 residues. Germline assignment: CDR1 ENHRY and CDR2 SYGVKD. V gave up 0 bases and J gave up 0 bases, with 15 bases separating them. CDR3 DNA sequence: TGTGCCATCAGTGAGTCTAAGGTAGGGCCAAGCTCCTACGAGCAGTACTTC. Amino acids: CAISESKVGPSSYEQYF.

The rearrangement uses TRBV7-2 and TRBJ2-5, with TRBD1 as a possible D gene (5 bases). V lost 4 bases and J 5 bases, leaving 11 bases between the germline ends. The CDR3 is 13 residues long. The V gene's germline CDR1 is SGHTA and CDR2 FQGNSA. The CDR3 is CASSYGRAETQYF. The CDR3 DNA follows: TGTGCCAGCAGCTACGGCAGGGCCGAGACCCAGTACTTC.

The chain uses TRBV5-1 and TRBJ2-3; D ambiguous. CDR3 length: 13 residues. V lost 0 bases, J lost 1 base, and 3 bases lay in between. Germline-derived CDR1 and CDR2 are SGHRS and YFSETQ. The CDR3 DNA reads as TGCGCCAGCAGCTTGGGGCGCACAGATACGCAGTATTTT. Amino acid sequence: CASSLGRTDTQYF.

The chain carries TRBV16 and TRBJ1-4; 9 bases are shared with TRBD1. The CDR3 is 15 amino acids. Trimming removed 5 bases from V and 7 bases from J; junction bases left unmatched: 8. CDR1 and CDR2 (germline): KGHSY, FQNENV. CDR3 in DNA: TGTGCCAGCAGCGAACAGGGGGCTCGTCTTGAAAAACTGTTTTTT. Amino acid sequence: CASSEQGARLEKLFF.

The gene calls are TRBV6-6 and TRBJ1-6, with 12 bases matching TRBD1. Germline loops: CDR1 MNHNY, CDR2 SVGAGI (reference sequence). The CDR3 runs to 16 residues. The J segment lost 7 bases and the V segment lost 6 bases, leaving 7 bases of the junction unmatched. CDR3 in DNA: TGTGCCAGCAGCCGGGACAGGGGGCTTCAAAATTCACCCCTCCACTTT. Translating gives CASSRDRGLQNSPLHF.

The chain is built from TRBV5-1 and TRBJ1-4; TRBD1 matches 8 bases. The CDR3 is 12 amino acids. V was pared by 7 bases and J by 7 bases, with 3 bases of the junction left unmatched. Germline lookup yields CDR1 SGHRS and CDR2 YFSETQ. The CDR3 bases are TGCGCCAGCTCCGGACAGGGTGAAAAACTGTTTTTT. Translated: CASSGQGEKLFF.

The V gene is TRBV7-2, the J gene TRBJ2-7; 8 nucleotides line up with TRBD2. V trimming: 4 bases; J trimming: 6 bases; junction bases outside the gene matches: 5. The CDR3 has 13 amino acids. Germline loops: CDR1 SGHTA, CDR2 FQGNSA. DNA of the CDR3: TGTGCCAGCAGCTCCCGGGGGGGGAGCGAGCAGTACTTC. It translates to CASSSRGGSEQYF.

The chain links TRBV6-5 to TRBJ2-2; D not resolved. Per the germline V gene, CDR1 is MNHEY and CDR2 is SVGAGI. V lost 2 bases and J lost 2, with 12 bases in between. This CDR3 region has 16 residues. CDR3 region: CASSYEPGLNTGELFF. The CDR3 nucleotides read TGTGCCAGCAGTTACGAACCGGGTCTAAACACCGGGGAGCTGTTTTTT.

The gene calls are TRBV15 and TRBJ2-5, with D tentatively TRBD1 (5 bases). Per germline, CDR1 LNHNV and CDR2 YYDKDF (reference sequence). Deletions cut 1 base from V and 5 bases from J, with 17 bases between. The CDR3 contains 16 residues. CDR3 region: CATSRVSGVGRETQYF. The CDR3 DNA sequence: TGTGCCACCAGCAGAGTCTCGGGCGTGGGGCGCGAGACCCAGTACTTC. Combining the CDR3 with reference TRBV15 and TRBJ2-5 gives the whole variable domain DAMVIQNPRYQVTQFGKPVTLSCSQTLNHNVMYWYQQKSSQAPKLLFHYYDKDFNNEADTPDNFQSRRPNTSFCFLDIRSPGLGDTAMYLCATSRVSGVGRETQYFGPGTRLLVL.

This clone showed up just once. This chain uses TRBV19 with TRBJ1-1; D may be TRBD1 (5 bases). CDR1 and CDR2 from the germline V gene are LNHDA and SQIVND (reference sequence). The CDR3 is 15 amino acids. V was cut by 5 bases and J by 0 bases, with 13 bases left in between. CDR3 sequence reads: CASSWPGLMNTEAFF. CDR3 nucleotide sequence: TGTGCCAGTAGTTGGCCGGGGCTGATGAACACTGAAGCTTTCTTT.

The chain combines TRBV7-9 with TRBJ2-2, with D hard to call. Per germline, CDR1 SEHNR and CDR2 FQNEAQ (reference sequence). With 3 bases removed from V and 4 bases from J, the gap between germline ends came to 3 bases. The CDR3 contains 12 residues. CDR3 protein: CASSFSTGELFF. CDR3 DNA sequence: TGTGCCAGCAGCTTTAGCACCGGGGAGCTGTTTTTT.

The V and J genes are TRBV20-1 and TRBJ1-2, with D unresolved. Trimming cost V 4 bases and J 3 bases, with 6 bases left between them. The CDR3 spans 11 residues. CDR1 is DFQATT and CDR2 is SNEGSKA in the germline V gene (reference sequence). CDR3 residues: CSAKNDYGYTF. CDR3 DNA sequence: TGCAGTGCTAAAAATGACTATGGCTACACCTTC.

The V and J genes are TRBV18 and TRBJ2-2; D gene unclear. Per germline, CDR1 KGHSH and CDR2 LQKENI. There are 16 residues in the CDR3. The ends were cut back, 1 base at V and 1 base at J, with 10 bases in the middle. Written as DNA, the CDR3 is TGTGCCAGCTCACCACTGCAGACACTGAACACCGGGGAGCTGTTTTTT. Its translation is CASSPLQTLNTGELFF.

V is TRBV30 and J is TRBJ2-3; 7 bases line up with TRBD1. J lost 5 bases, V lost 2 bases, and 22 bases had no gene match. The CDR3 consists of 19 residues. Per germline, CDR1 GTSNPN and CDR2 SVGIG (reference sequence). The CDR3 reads CAWSHKVVLRDRLRDTQYF. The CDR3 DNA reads TGTGCCTGGAGTCATAAGGTAGTCCTCCGGGACAGACTTAGAGATACGCAGTATTTT.

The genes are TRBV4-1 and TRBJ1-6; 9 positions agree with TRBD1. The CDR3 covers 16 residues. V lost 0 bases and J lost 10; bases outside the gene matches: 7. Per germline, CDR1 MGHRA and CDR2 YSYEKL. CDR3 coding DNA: TGCGCCAGCAGCCAAGACTCGGGACAGGGTAGGTCACCCCTCCACTTT. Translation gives CASSQDSGQGRSPLHF.

The CDR3 DNA reads as TGCGCCAGCAGGCCACAGGGAACTAATGAAAAACTGTTTTTT. This encodes CASRPQGTNEKLFF. V is TRBV5-1 and J is TRBJ1-4; D might be TRBD1 (6 bases). Trimming stripped 5 bases from V and 1 base from J, with 9 bases between. This CDR3 region has 14 residues. CDR1 is SGHRS, CDR2 YFSETQ, per germline.

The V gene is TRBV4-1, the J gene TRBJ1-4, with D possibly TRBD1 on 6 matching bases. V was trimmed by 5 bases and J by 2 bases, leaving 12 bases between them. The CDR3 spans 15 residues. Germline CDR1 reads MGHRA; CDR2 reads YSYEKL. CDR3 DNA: TGCGCCAGCAGCAACCACCAGGGGACTAATGAAAAACTGTTTTTT. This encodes CASSNHQGTNEKLFF.

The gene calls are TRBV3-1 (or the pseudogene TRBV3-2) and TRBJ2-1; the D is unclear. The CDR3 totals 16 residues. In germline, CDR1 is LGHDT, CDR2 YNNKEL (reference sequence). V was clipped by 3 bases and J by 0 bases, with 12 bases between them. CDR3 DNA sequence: TGTGCCAGCAGCCAGCACACCTCGAGCTCCTACAATGAGCAGTTCTTC. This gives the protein CASSQHTSSSYNEQFF.